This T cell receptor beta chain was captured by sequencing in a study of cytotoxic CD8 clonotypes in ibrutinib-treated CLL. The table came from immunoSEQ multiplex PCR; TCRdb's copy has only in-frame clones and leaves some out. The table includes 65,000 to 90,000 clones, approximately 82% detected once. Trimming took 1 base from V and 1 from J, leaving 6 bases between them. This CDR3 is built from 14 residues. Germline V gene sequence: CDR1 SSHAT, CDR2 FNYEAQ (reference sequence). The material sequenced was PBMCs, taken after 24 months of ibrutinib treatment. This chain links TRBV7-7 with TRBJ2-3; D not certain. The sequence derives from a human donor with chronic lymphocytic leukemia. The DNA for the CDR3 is TGTGCCAGCAGCTTAGATGGGGGCACAGATACGCAGTATTTT. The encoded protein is CASSLDGGTDTQYF.